This TCR beta chain appears in the sequencing data of a study of CD8 T cells in ankylosing spondylitis. Study-level findings and limits: Some of these motif variants have turned up before, in reports on reactive arthritis synovial fluid and blood. A motif in TCR beta, a set of under ten highly homologous variants, appeared characteristic of ankylosing spondylitis blood.

TCRdb passed the 5' RACE reads through MiXCR, listing each CDR3 protein once. The sample records fewer than 400,000 distinct CDR3 sequences, 6.5% to 10% being singletons. V lost 3 bases, J lost 4 bases, and 12 bases lay in between. CDR3 length: 14 amino acids. This clonotype was recorded a few times. The target antigen is unknown. The V call is TRBV12-3 or TRBV12-4, the J call TRBJ1-1; D is uncertain. The TCR sequence derives from a male donor with ankylosing spondylitis. Sequences were obtained from blood, either unsorted or a sorted T cell fraction (not recorded which). The CDR3 region is CASSLQGYGTEAFF. The CDR3 region has the DNA TGTGCCAGCAGTTTGCAAGGGTACGGCACTGAAGCTTTCTTT.